This TCR beta chain was sequenced in a study of blood T cells in healthy people across ages. Germline CDR1 and CDR2: MNHNS and SASEGT. The CDR3 loop spans 13 amino acids. V gave up 7 bases and J gave up 2 bases, with 11 bases separating them. Through a sample-barcoded 5' primer and a J-beta primer mix, a second PCR was run for about 7 to 12 cycles. One entry per CDR3 protein, called by TCRdb with MiXCR from the 5' RACE reads. Of approximately 880,000 distinct CDR3 sequences in the sample, about 44% were seen once. The clonotype originates from a young man in good health. Sequenced input: blood. The chain recombines TRBV6-1 with TRBJ2-5; D is ambiguous. The CDR3 DNA is TGTGCCAGCACCCTCCCTGGGCAAGAGACCCAGTACTTC. Its protein product is CASTLPGQETQYF.